Each of the 11 T cell receptor beta chains below was sequenced from the same sample in a study of OX40 agonist ivuxolimab in advanced cancers. Libraries came from the immunoSEQ multiplex PCR assay. The table was pulled from immuneACCESS by TCRdb, which kept in-frame rearrangements only. Such tables lose some clones; where checked, under half of the loss comes from unresolved V genes, and the rest has no known cause. The sample yields approximately 82,000 clones; around 89% were counted once. The top ten clones comprise less than 12% of the sample. This specimen consisted of CD4+ or CD8+ T cells sorted from blood, obtained in a trial of the OX40 agonist ivuxolimab. The receptors shown here come from an adult with an advanced solid tumor such as melanoma, head and neck, liver or kidney cancer.

This clone was counted once. The CDR3 nucleotides are TGTGCCAGCAGCGAAACGGGTAGTTCGGGGTACGAGCAGTACTTC. Protein sequence: CASSETGSSGYEQYF. The V and J genes are TRBV28 and TRBJ2-7, with D possibly being TRBD2 (5 bases). The V end was cut by 6 bases, the J end by 4 bases, with 19 bases between. CDR3 length equals 15 residues. In germline, CDR1 is MDHEN, CDR2 SYDVKM.

The V gene is TRBV9, the J gene TRBJ2-2; D is ambiguous. The CDR3 is 16 residues long. V was cut by 0 bases and J by 4 bases, with 13 bases left in between. Germline V gene sequence: CDR1 SGDLS, CDR2 YYNGEE. CDR3 DNA sequence: TGTGCCAGCAGCGTAGGACGGTCAGATTCCACCGGGGAGCTGTTTTTT. It is translated as CASSVGRSDSTGELFF.

The rearrangement joins TRBV6-5 to TRBJ1-3; weak D call: TRBD1 (5 bases). Per the germline V gene, CDR1 is MNHEY and CDR2 is SVGAGI. This CDR3 comprises 15 residues. Between the trimmed V and J ends, which lost 0 bases and 3 bases, there was a span of 9 bases. This chain's CDR3 is CASSYSAGFGNTIYF. DNA of the CDR3: TGTGCCAGCAGTTACTCGGCAGGGTTTGGAAACACCATATATTTT.

This clone was found a few times. This sequence joins TRBV28 and TRBJ1-5, with D perhaps TRBD1 (6 bases). The CDR3 loop spans 14 amino acids. V lost 2 bases to trimming and J lost 6 bases, with 11 bases between them. Germline loops: CDR1 MDHEN, CDR2 SYDVKM. The CDR3, as DNA: TGTGCCAGCAGTTTAAACAGGGTCGGTCAGCCCCAGCATTTT. Amino acids: CASSLNRVGQPQHF.

A single count supports this clone. J is TRBJ1-1 and V is TRBV6-6; D ambiguous. The CDR3 is 13 amino acids. The germline V and J ends were trimmed by 0 bases and 7 bases, with 9 bases remaining between them. Germline V CDR1 and CDR2: MNHNY, SVGAGI (reference sequence). The CDR3 sequence: CASSYSTGFEAFF. For the CDR3, the DNA is TGTGCCAGCAGTTACTCGACCGGGTTTGAAGCTTTCTTT.

V usage is TRBV28 and J usage is TRBJ2-1, with a tentative D call TRBD2 (6 bases). The V end was cut by 6 bases, the J end by 7 bases, with 22 bases between. CDR1 is MDHEN, CDR2 SYDVKM, per germline. The CDR3 length is 16 residues. CDR3 sequence reads: CASSDPWRGRGNEQFF. The CDR3 nucleotides read TGTGCCAGCAGCGACCCGTGGAGGGGAAGGGGAAATGAGCAGTTCTTC.

This clone was recorded a few times. V is TRBV9 and J is TRBJ2-3; D possibly uses TRBD1 or TRBD2 (6 bases each). The germline V gene has CDR1 SGDLS and CDR2 YYNGEE. Trimming took off 4 bases at V and 6 bases at J, with 18 bases between the two ends. The CDR3 length is 15 residues. The CDR3 sequence is CASSPGAVAGDTQYF. The CDR3 DNA follows: TGTGCCAGCAGCCCGGGGGCGGTGGCGGGGGATACGCAGTATTTT.

The rearrangement joins TRBV27 to TRBJ2-7; TRBD2 might be the D (7 bases). Per the germline V gene, CDR1 is MNHEY and CDR2 is SMNVEV (reference sequence). V lost 2 bases and J 3 bases, leaving 26 bases between the germline ends. CDR3 length: 19 amino acids. Written as DNA, the CDR3 is TGTGCCAGCAGTTTACGGGGGGCTTGGAGAGAAGGAGGCCTCTACGAGCAGTACTTC. Translated: CASSLRGAWREGGLYEQYF.

Only one count was recorded for this clone. The V call is TRBV9, the J call TRBJ2-4; TRBD2 matches 9 bases. The V and J ends lost 2 bases and 12 bases, in that order; junction bases with no gene match: 12. The V gene's germline CDR1 is SGDLS and CDR2 YYNGEE. This CDR3 is 15 amino acids long. CDR3 region: CASSVTSGVSGYQYF. In nucleotides, the CDR3 is TGTGCCAGCAGCGTGACTAGCGGTGTTAGTGGTTATCAGTACTTC.

This clone has just a few counts. The chain combines TRBV2 with TRBJ1-5, with D maybe TRBD1 (6 bases). The CDR3 covers 13 residues. V was clipped by 8 bases and J by 7 bases, with 15 bases between them. Per germline, CDR1 SNHLY and CDR2 FYNNEI. The CDR3 DNA reads as TGTGCCAGCGGACTAGGGGGGGAACAGCCCCAGCATTTT. As protein: CASGLGGEQPQHF. The whole variable domain, remainder taken from reference TRBV2 and TRBJ1-5, is EPEVTQTPSHQVTQMGQEVILRCVPISNHLYFYWYRQILGQKVEFLVSFYNNEISEKSEIFDDQFSVERPDGSNFTLKIRSTKLEDSAMYFCASGLGGEQPQHFGDGTRLSIL.

In its sample, this clone was seen once. The rearrangement links TRBV27 to TRBJ2-7, with unresolved D. The CDR3 loop spans 13 amino acids. Trimming removed 0 bases from V and 2 bases from J, with 5 bases in between. The germline gives CDR1 MNHEY, CDR2 SMNVEV (reference sequence). Here the CDR3 reads CASSLSKTYEQYF. The CDR3 DNA is TGTGCCAGCAGTTTATCTAAAACCTACGAGCAGTACTTC.